Listed below are T cell receptor beta chains from one sample, sequenced in a study of cytomegalovirus exposure and HLA in healthy donors. The protocol was immunoSEQ multiplex PCR, while the TCRdb copy is restricted to in-frame clones and leaves out a portion. The repertoire holds 150,000 to 200,000 clones, with 85% to 90% as singletons. The sample was PBMCs. All receptors derive from a woman between 18 and 29 years old in good health and CMV-seronegative. The CDR3 runs from the conserved cysteine through the conserved F or W. The order of the fields is J gene, clone size, V gene, D gene, CDR3 protein, CDR3 DNA. A D gene is named only where the DNA matches it firmly. Clone size is not always given. Where it is, it says once, few, many or a class for expanded clones.

TRBJ1-1 | . | TRBV18 | . | CASSPTWAHTEAFF | TGTGCCAGCTCACCGACCTGGGCTCACACTGAAGCTTTCTTT
TRBJ1-3 | . | TRBV6-5 | . | CASSYWGGAQSTIYF | TGTGCCAGCAGTTACTGGGGGGGCGCACAGAGCACCATATATTTT
TRBJ1-4 | . | TRBV7-9 | TRBD1 | CASSQGQTNEKLFF | TGTGCCAGCAGCCAGGGACAGACTAATGAAAAACTGTTTTTT
TRBJ2-7 | . | TRBV5-6 | . | CASSLSQGEQYF | TGTGCCAGCAGCTTGAGTCAGGGCGAGCAGTACTTC
TRBJ2-3 | . | TRBV28 | . | CASSSTLGGQDTQYF | TGTGCCAGCAGTTCAACCCTCGGGGGGCAAGATACGCAGTATTTT
TRBJ2-7 | once | TRBV28 | TRBD1 | CASSPPFGQGNWGEQYF | TGTGCCAGCAGCCCCCCCTTTGGACAGGGCAATTGGGGCGAGCAGTACTTC
TRBJ1-1 | few | TRBV4-1 | TRBD1 | CASSQAGGTGGVETEAFF | TGCGCCAGCAGCCAAGCAGGGGGGACAGGGGGTGTAGAGACTGAAGCTTTCTTT
TRBJ1-5 | . | TRBV30 | . | CALTTGSFDQPQHF | TGTGCCCTCACGACAGGAAGCTTCGATCAGCCCCAGCATTTT
TRBJ1-1 | . | TRBV7-2 | . | CASSLQFTNTEAFF | TGTGCCAGCAGCTTACAGTTTACGAACACTGAAGCTTTCTTT
TRBJ2-3 | . | TRBV18 | . | CASSRGGGADTQYF | TGTGCCAGCTCACGAGGAGGGGGCGCAGATACGCAGTATTTT
TRBJ2-1 | . | TRBV5-1 | TRBD1 | CASSLGGQGAGEQFF | TGCGCCAGCAGCTTGGGCGGACAGGGGGCTGGGGAGCAGTTCTTC
TRBJ1-5 | . | TRBV5-1 | . | CASSVWPGNNQPQHF | TGCGCCAGCAGCGTATGGCCAGGGAACAATCAGCCCCAGCATTTT
TRBJ2-1 | few | TRBV28 | TRBD2 | CASSLRLARLGEQFF | TGTGCCAGCAGTCTCAGACTAGCGCGACTTGGTGAGCAGTTCTTC
TRBJ1-2 | . | TRBV2 | . | CASRFSSGYTF | TGTGCCAGCCGTTTTAGTAGCGGCTACACCTTC
TRBJ2-2 | . | TRBV11-2 | TRBD1 | CASSLNRGGTGELFF | TGTGCCAGCAGCTTAAACAGGGGCGGCACCGGGGAGCTGTTTTTT
TRBJ2-7 | . | TRBV19 | TRBD2 | CASSASRTSLTYEQYF | TGTGCCAGTAGTGCGAGCCGGACTAGCCTTACCTACGAGCAGTACTTC
TRBJ1-1 | . | TRBV18 | . | CASSPPGGRVNTEAFF | TGTGCCAGCTCACCACCAGGGGGTCGGGTGAACACTGAAGCTTTCTTT
TRBJ1-1 | . | TRBV7-9 | . | CASSLLREAEAFF | TGTGCCAGCAGCTTATTGAGGGAAGCTGAAGCTTTCTTT
TRBJ2-1 | . | TRBV19 | . | CASTGAPREVREQFF | TGTGCCAGTACCGGGGCACCGAGGGAGGTAAGAGAGCAGTTCTTC
TRBJ2-7 | . | TRBV5-1 | TRBD2 | CASSLFSGLDYEQYF | TGCGCCAGCAGCTTATTTTCCGGACTAGACTACGAGCAGTACTTC
TRBJ1-1 | . | TRBV2 | TRBD1 | CASSLDPDRGDRNTEAFF | TGTGCCAGCAGCCTCGACCCCGACAGGGGCGACCGGAACACTGAAGCTTTCTTT
TRBJ1-5 | . | TRBV4-2 | TRBD1 | CASSQGTLRDRAYSNQPQHF | TGTGCCAGCAGCCAAGGGACCTTGAGGGACAGGGCATATAGCAATCAGCCCCAGCATTTT
TRBJ1-1 | . | TRBV7-8 | . | CASSVGSSEAFF | TGTGCCAGCAGCGTGGGGAGTTCTGAAGCTTTCTTT
TRBJ2-7 | . | TRBV2 | TRBD1 | CASSRDSHEQYF | TGTGCCAGCAGCCGGGACAGCCACGAGCAGTACTTC
TRBJ1-4 | . | TRBV7-9 | . | CASSFRGTNEKLFF | TGTGCCAGCAGCTTCCGGGGGACTAATGAAAAACTGTTTTTT
TRBJ1-1 | . | TRBV10-2 | TRBD1 | CASTMTGALEAFF | TGCGCCAGCACTATGACAGGGGCCCTAGAAGCTTTCTTT
TRBJ2-6 | . | TRBV5-1 | . | CASSSSPGANVLTF | TGCGCCAGCAGCTCAAGCCCTGGGGCCAACGTCCTGACTTTC
TRBJ1-2 | . | TRBV6-1 | . | CASRTGGSPSYTF | TGTGCCAGCAGGACGGGGGGGAGTCCAAGCTACACCTTC
TRBJ1-6 | once | TRBV6-1 | . | CASKGGDTGRPLHF | TGTGCCAGCAAGGGGGGGGACACGGGTCGACCCCTCCACTTT
TRBJ2-1 | . | TRBV18 | TRBD1 | CASSPRRDRGPHEQFF | TGTGCCAGCTCACCTCGCCGGGACAGGGGGCCCCATGAGCAGTTCTTC
TRBJ1-2 | . | TRBV28 | TRBD1 | CASSGSGTGGHGYTF | TGTGCCAGCAGTGGCTCCGGGACAGGGGGCCATGGCTACACCTTC
TRBJ2-2 | . | TRBV5-1 | . | CASSFLVYQAGELFF | TGCGCCAGCAGCTTTCTAGTTTACCAAGCCGGGGAGCTGTTTTTT
TRBJ1-4 | . | TRBV13 | TRBD1 | CASRPQGGSEKLFF | TGTGCCAGCAGACCACAGGGGGGGAGTGAAAAACTGTTTTTT
TRBJ1-4 | once | TRBV7-2 | . | CASSFDRGKLFF | TGTGCCAGCAGCTTTGACAGAGGAAAACTGTTTTTT
TRBJ1-2 | . | TRBV14 | . | CASSPTQGRESAF | TGTGCCAGCAGCCCAACTCAAGGGAGGGAGTCTGCCTTC
TRBJ1-5 | . | TRBV7-9 | . | CASSLGGGAAQPQHF | TGTGCCAGCAGCTTAGGAGGTGGGGCGGCTCAGCCCCAGCATTTT
TRBJ2-2 | few | TRBV9 | . | CASRPGGGTGELFF | TGTGCCAGCAGGCCAGGGGGAGGCACCGGGGAGCTGTTTTTT
TRBJ2-2 | . | TRBV10-2 | TRBD2 | CASSTGGLALTGELFF | TGCGCCAGTTCTACTGGTGGACTAGCGCTCACCGGGGAGCTGTTTTTT
TRBJ2-7 | . | TRBV4-1 | . | CASSQGLRYEQYF | TGCGCCAGCAGCCAAGGTTTGCGGTACGAGCAGTACTTC
TRBJ2-1 | . | TRBV9 | . | CASSTRVNEQFF | TGTGCCAGCAGCACCAGGGTAAATGAGCAGTTCTTC
TRBJ2-7 | once | TRBV4-1 | . | CASSLMTGPTYEQYF | TGCGCCAGCAGCCTCATGACAGGCCCAACCTACGAGCAGTACTTC
TRBJ1-2 | . | TRBV5-6 | . | CASSPGLGYTF | TGTGCCAGCAGCCCAGGGCTCGGCTACACCTTC